The rows below give T cell receptor beta chains drawn from one sample of a study of T cells in Graves' hyperthyroidism and ophthalmopathy. From the multiplex PCR reads, TCRdb called clonotypes with MiXCR, one entry per CDR3 protein. The table includes approximately 590,000 distinct CDR3 sequences, about a sixth detected once. Sequenced input: blood. The receptors shown here come from a woman between 25 and 40 years old with Graves' hyperthyroidism. Each CDR3 is given with its conserved first and last residue. Fields, in order: V gene, J gene, CDR3 protein.

TRBV7-9,TRBJ1-1,CASSLFNMNTEAFF
TRBV27,TRBJ2-1,CASSLKRTGGVPPYNEQFF
TRBV7-9,TRBJ2-1,CASSRNGHEQFF
TRBV12-3/TRBV12-4,TRBJ2-1,CASSFGTPDNEQFF
TRBV20-1,TRBJ2-3,CSARHPLAGVGVPTDTQYF
TRBV5-1,TRBJ2-7,CASSLGQAGTNEQYF
TRBV20-1,TRBJ2-1,CSAKLAGDINEQFF
TRBV7-8,TRBJ2-3,CASSKTGTGGGGAQYF
TRBV15,TRBJ1-2,CATSEGANYGYTF
TRBV29-1,TRBJ2-7,CSVEGRQGRGPYEQYF
TRBV7-9,TRBJ1-2,CASSRRDSQRQGYTF
TRBV10-3,TRBJ2-7,CAIRGRGDRGHEQYF
TRBV3-1,TRBJ2-3,CASSKRLAGGTDTQYF
TRBV20-1,TRBJ2-7,CSATQNVNRGLLSYEQYF
TRBV5-5,TRBJ2-1,CASSPQGRYNEQFF
TRBV7-9,TRBJ2-5,CASSFWTSGRQAETQYF
TRBV27,TRBJ2-2,CASSFFTGPNAGELFF
TRBV24-1,TRBJ2-1,CATSPSGQGFYNEQFF
TRBV28,TRBJ2-5,CASSLGQGVQETQYF
TRBV27,TRBJ1-6,CASQRVPNSPLHF
TRBV7-2,TRBJ1-2,CASSPYGNYGYTF
TRBV2,TRBJ2-1,CASSGVEQFF
TRBV30,TRBJ2-2,CAWSALGSTGELFF
TRBV6-6,TRBJ2-3,CASSYVAEPGDTQYF
TRBV28,TRBJ1-4,CASSRQGSTNEKLFF
TRBV6-5,TRBJ1-5,CASSYLVSQPQHF
TRBV7-9,TRBJ2-1,CASSPNRGYYNEQFF